This note documents a single T cell receptor (beta chain) sequence. This sample is part of a study of control samples from healthy donors and cancer patients. Clones were read by immunoSEQ multiplex PCR, and TCRdb kept only the in-frame ones, dropping some. This sample has around 190,000 clones, with around 90% found just once. Germline V gene data show CDR1 as SGDLS and CDR2 as YYNGEE. This CDR3 is 15 amino acids long. The V end lost 3 bases, the J end lost 2 bases, and 12 bases lay between the germline ends. The rearrangement links TRBV9 to TRBJ2-1; a possible D gene is TRBD1 (6 bases). Sequenced: blood. The receptor was isolated from a woman aged 50 to 60 in good health. CDR3 bases: TGTGCCAGCAGCGCTCGACAGGTTACCTACAATGAGCAGTTCTTC. Amino acid sequence: CASSARQVTYNEQFF.